The clone carrying this T cell receptor beta chain was detected a few times. Other nucleotide sequences from this sample produce the same CDR3. This entry is derived from a study of blood T cell repertoires in COVID-19. Study-wide context: The study drew acute and convalescent COVID-19 samples from the United States, Italy and Spain. Sample material is recorded as cDNA or gDNA derived from T cells, B-cell-depleted T cells, or PBMCs.

Germline values: CDR1 MDHEN, CDR2 SYDVKM. V was trimmed by 2 bases and J by 5 bases, leaving 6 bases between them. The CDR3 runs to 12 residues. Methods used by the authors: Amplification of reference gene primers provided the estimated nucleated cell counts. Produced via immunoSEQ multiplex PCR; TCRdb's table is partial and in-frame only. The V and J calls and clone size were taken over from that table, and D and trimming were inferred from the DNA. There are about 280,000 clones in the sample; 85% occur only once, and roughly 5.3% lies in the top ten. This TCR came from a middle-aged man with active or convalescent COVID-19. Sequencing input: peripheral blood. The rearrangement links TRBV28 to TRBJ1-1; D call uncertain. Here the CDR3 DNA reads TGTGCCAGCAGTTTAGTCCGTACTGAAGCTTTCTTT. It yields the protein CASSLVRTEAFF. Full variable domain (rest looked up from reference TRBV28 and TRBJ1-1): DVKVTQSSRYLVKRTGEKVFLECVQDMDHENMFWYRQDPGLGLRLIYFSYDVKMKEKGDIPEGYSVSREKKERFSLILESASTNQTSMYLCASSLVRTEAFFGQGTRLTVV.